One and the same sample provided the 6 T cell receptor beta chains below, sequenced in a study of blood T cell repertoires in COVID-19. TCRdb's copy holds only in-frame clones and misses some; the assay was immunoSEQ multiplex PCR. Here the sample spans 99,000 or so clones, around 88% being singletons. Sequenced: peripheral blood. The receptors here all came from a man between 45 and 60 years old with COVID-19, enrolled during active disease.

J is TRBJ2-1 and V is TRBV6-5; TRBD1 might be the D (6 bases). Germline V gives CDR1 MNHEY, CDR2 SVGAGI. V gave up 2 bases and J gave up 4 bases, with 12 bases separating them. The CDR3 extends over 15 amino acids. CDR3 bases: TGTGCCAGCAGTTACGGGCAGGGGATTTACAATGAGCAGTTCTTC. This translates into CASSYGQGIYNEQFF.

The chain has TRBV19 and TRBJ1-2; TRBD1 matches at 7 bases. V gave up 6 bases and J gave up 5 bases; unmatched junction bases: 6. Germline CDR1 reads LNHDA; CDR2 reads SQIVND (reference sequence). CDR3 length: 13 amino acids. The CDR3 reads CASSEGAWYGYTF. The CDR3 nucleotides are TGTGCCAGTAGCGAGGGGGCATGGTATGGCTACACCTTC.

This sequence joins TRBV10-2 and TRBJ1-6; maybe TRBD1 (6 bases). Trimming shortened V by 6 bases and J by 7 bases, and 19 bases separated the two germline ends. The CDR3 has 16 amino acids. CDR1 WSHSY and CDR2 SAAADI come from the germline V gene. CDR3 loop: CASSNPQGLGNSPLHF. CDR3 nucleotides: TGCGCCAGCAGCAATCCACAGGGATTGGGGAATTCACCCCTCCACTTT.

V gene TRBV4-2 combines with J gene TRBJ2-7; 8 nucleotides line up with TRBD1. Germline assignment: CDR1 LGHNA and CDR2 YNFKEQ. The CDR3 length is 16 residues. The trim removed 1 base at V and 2 bases at J, leaving 7 bases unmatched. Here the CDR3 DNA reads TGTGCCAGCAGCCAAGGGGACTCGACAGGGGCCTACGAGCAGTACTTC. Translation: CASSQGDSTGAYEQYF.

This chain joins TRBV10-3 and TRBJ1-2; 7 bases agree with TRBD1. Germline trimming cut 5 bases from V and 5 bases from J; bases unmatched to any gene: 17. CDR1 and CDR2 from the germline V gene are ENHRY and SYGVKD. The CDR3 extends over 17 amino acids. The DNA for the CDR3 is TGTGCCATCAGTAGGGGGTTAGGATCCGACAGGGCTTATGGCTACACCTTC. Amino acids: CAISRGLGSDRAYGYTF.

The rearrangement joins TRBV25-1 to TRBJ2-2, with D perhaps TRBD2 (6 bases). The V and J ends lost 5 bases and 5 bases respectively, with 18 bases between them. This CDR3 region has 16 residues. CDR1 and CDR2 (germline): MGHDK, SYGVNS. Here the CDR3 DNA reads TGTGCCAGCAGTAGAAGACAGAGGAGGGGTACCGGGGAGCTGTTTTTT. It codes for CASSRRQRRGTGELFF.